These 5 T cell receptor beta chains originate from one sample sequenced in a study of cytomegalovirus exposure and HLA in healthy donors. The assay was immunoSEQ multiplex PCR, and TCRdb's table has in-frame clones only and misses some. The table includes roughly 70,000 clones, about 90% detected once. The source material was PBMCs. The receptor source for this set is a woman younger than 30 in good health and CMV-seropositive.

DNA for the CDR3: TGTGCCAGCAGCCGACAGGGGGGCATACTCTACAATGAGCAGTTCTTC. Protein product: CASSRQGGILYNEQFF. The chain links TRBV14 to TRBJ2-1; 9 positions agree with TRBD1. Trimming took 4 bases from V and 3 from J; bases not matched to a gene: 7. CDR1 is SGHDN and CDR2 is FVKESK in the germline V gene. The CDR3 has 16 amino acids. The full variable domain, its missing parts supplied by reference TRBV14 and TRBJ2-1, is EAGVTQFPSHSVIEKGQTVTLRCDPISGHDNLYWYRRVMGKEIKFLLHFVKESKQDESGMPNNRFLAERTGGTYSTLKVQPAELEDSGVYFCASSRQGGILYNEQFFGPGTRLTVL.

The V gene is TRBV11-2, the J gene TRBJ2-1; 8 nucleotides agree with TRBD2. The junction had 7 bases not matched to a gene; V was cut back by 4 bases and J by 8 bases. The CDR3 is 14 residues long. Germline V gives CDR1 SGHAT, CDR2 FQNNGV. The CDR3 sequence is CASSSGTRNDEQFF. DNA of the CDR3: TGTGCCAGCAGCTCCGGGACTAGAAATGATGAGCAGTTCTTC.

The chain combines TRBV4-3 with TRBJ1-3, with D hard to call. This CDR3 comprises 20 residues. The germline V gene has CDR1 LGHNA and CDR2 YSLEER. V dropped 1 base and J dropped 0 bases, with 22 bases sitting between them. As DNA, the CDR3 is TGCGCCAGCAGCCAAGTGCTGGGCAGTTCTACGAGATACTCTGGAAACACCATATATTTT. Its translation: CASSQVLGSSTRYSGNTIYF.

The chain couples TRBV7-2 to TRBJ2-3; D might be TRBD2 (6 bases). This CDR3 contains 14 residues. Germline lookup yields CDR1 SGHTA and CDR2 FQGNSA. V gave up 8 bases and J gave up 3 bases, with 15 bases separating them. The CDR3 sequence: CASATQGGTDTQYF. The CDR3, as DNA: TGTGCCAGCGCAACGCAGGGAGGTACAGATACGCAGTATTTT.

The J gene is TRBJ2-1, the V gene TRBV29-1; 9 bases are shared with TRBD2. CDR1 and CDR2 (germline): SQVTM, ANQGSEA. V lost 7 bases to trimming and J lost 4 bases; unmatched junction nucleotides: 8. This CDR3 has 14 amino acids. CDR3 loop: CSGRAGGGYNEQFF. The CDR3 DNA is TGCAGCGGGAGAGCGGGAGGAGGGTACAATGAGCAGTTCTTC.